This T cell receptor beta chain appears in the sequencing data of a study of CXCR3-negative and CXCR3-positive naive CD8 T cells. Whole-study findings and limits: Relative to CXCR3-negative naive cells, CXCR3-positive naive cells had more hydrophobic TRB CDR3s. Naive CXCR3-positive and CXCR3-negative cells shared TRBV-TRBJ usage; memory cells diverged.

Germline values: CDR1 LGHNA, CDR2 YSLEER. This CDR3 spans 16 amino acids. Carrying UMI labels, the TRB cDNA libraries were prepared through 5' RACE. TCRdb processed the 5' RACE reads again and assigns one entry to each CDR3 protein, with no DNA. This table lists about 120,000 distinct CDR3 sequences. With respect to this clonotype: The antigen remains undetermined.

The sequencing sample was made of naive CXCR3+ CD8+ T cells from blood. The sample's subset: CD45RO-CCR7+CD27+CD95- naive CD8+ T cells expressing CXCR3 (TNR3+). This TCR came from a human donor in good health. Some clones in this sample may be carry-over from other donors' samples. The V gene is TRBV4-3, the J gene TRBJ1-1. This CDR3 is CASSQDSRGWAARAFF.